This TCR beta chain was found in a study of control samples from healthy donors and cancer patients. The CDR3 runs 16 residues. Deletions cut 0 bases from V and 5 bases from J, with 14 bases between. The germline V gene has CDR1 SGHDT and CDR2 YYEEEE. Sequenced by immunoSEQ multiplex PCR; TCRdb stores in-frame clones only, minus some. The sample holds some 100,000 clones; approximately 95% are singletons and the top ten take over 8%. The sequence was collected from a young man in good health. The chain combines TRBV5-6 with TRBJ2-2; the D gene is possibly TRBD2 (5 bases). Sequencing was done on a sample of blood. The CDR3 is CASSLVGGGLTGELFF. The CDR3 region has the DNA TGTGCCAGCAGCTTGGTTGGAGGAGGCCTAACCGGGGAGCTGTTTTTT.